The 16 T cell receptor beta chains in this list originate from one sample, sequenced in a study of T cell responses to AZD1222 COVID-19 vaccine. Sequencing used immunoSEQ multiplex PCR; TCRdb keeps in-frame clones, though not all of them. The table has 90,000 to 120,000 clones, approximately 89% seen once; the top ten hold approximately 3%. The specimen was peripheral blood, collected on day 0 of MenACWY control vaccination. The receptors shown here come from an adult in good health.

The V call is TRBV5-1, the J call TRBJ2-7, with D possibly matching TRBD1 (7 bases). The V gene lost 2 bases and the J gene lost 3 bases, with 12 bases spanning the gap. The CDR3 has 14 amino acids. The germline V gene has CDR1 SGHRS and CDR2 YFSETQ. The CDR3 loop is CASSFGQGGYEQYF. The CDR3 DNA is TGCGCCAGCAGCTTCGGGCAGGGGGGCTACGAGCAGTACTTC.

This rearrangement joins TRBV2 to TRBJ2-2; 14 bases are a match to TRBD2. This CDR3 has 17 residues. Unmatched junction bases numbered 7, after V lost 6 bases and J lost 4 bases. CDR1 is SNHLY and CDR2 is FYNNEI in the germline V gene. The CDR3 sequence is CASRKGLAGAGTGELFF. The CDR3 bases are TGTGCCAGCAGGAAGGGACTAGCGGGGGCCGGCACCGGGGAGCTGTTTTTT.

Notes on this clone: This same CDR3 is encoded by further DNA sequences in the sample. The V call is TRBV12-3 or TRBV12-4, the J call TRBJ2-7; D unresolved. Trimming removed 1 base from V and 4 bases from J, with 8 bases in between. This CDR3 region has 13 residues. The CDR3 coding sequence is TGTGCCAGCAGTTTAGGTGACACTTACGAGCAGTACTTC. This sequence encodes CASSLGDTYEQYF.

The rearrangement links TRBV2 to TRBJ1-3; no clear D. The CDR3 runs 18 residues. Germline V gene sequence: CDR1 SNHLY, CDR2 FYNNEI. V lost 0 bases and J lost 0, with 15 bases in between. The CDR3 nucleotides read TGTGCCAGCAGTGAAGCGCTTGTGGTCAGCGCCTCTGGAAACACCATATATTTT. Its translation: CASSEALVVSASGNTIYF.

The rearrangement uses TRBV7-9 and TRBJ1-1; D is uncertain. There are 15 residues in the CDR3. V was cut by 6 bases and J by 2 bases, with 16 bases left in between. Germline V gene data show CDR1 as SEHNR and CDR2 as FQNEAQ (reference sequence). The CDR3 region is CASRGRPISNTEAFF. CDR3 DNA sequence: TGTGCCAGCAGAGGACGGCCTATCTCTAACACTGAAGCTTTCTTT.

This clone came up once. J is TRBJ1-2 and V is TRBV9; D gene ambiguous. With 4 bases removed from V and 0 bases from J, the gap between germline ends came to 13 bases. The CDR3 length is 15 residues. Germline V lookup: CDR1 SGDLS, CDR2 YYNGEE. The CDR3 reads CASSPAGEPNYGYTF. The CDR3 bases are TGTGCCAGCAGCCCCGCCGGGGAACCTAACTATGGCTACACCTTC.

This clone is a singleton in its sample. The chain links TRBV7-2 to TRBJ2-6, with D possibly matching TRBD1 (5 bases). The CDR3 runs to 16 residues. The germline V and J ends were trimmed by 3 bases and 1 base, with 10 bases remaining between them. The germline CDR1 and CDR2 sequences are SGHTA and FQGNSA. The DNA for the CDR3 is TGTGCCAGCAGCTTCAGGGTAGGGTCTGGGGCCAACGTCCTGACTTTC. Protein: CASSFRVGSGANVLTF.

The chain employs TRBV12-3 or TRBV12-4 and TRBJ1-5, with TRBD1 as a possible D gene (6 bases). The length of the CDR3 is 12 residues. The V and J ends lost 5 bases and 6 bases respectively, with 8 bases between them. CDR3 sequence (DNA): TGTGCCAGCAGTGGGGGGCTTCAGCCCCAGCATTTT. Encoded protein: CASSGGLQPQHF.

V and J are TRBV11-2 and TRBJ1-6; the D is unclear. The CDR3 covers 14 residues. Per the germline V gene, CDR1 is SGHAT and CDR2 is FQNNGV. Trimming took 1 base from V and 5 from J, leaving 6 bases between them. This CDR3 reads CASSLVINNSPLHF. The DNA of the CDR3 is TGTGCCAGCAGCTTAGTCATTAATAATTCACCCCTCCACTTT.

V is TRBV5-1 and J is TRBJ1-1; a possible D gene is TRBD1 (5 bases). Trimming left V 4 bases short and J 0 bases short, with 7 bases between. Germline V gene sequence: CDR1 SGHRS, CDR2 YFSETQ. The CDR3 has 13 amino acids. CDR3 nucleotides: TGCGCCAGCAGCACGGACATGAACACTGAAGCTTTCTTT. It codes for CASSTDMNTEAFF.

The rearrangement joins TRBV5-1 to TRBJ1-2, with TRBD1 as a possible D gene (5 bases). Looked up from germline, CDR1 is SGHRS and CDR2 is YFSETQ. The length of the CDR3 is 15 residues. V shed 0 bases and J shed 5 bases, with 14 bases lying between them. The CDR3 DNA is TGCGCCAGCAGCTTGGGGGACGGAGGATATTATGGCTACACCTTC. Its protein product is CASSLGDGGYYGYTF.

The V and J genes are TRBV7-3 and TRBJ2-7; the D is unclear. From germline, CDR1 is SGHTA and CDR2 FQGTGA. The V end lost 5 bases, the J end lost 6 bases, and 14 bases lay between the germline ends. CDR3 length: 13 amino acids. CDR3 DNA sequence: TGTGCCAGCAGCAACTCAGGCTGGGCCGAGCAGTACTTC. It specifies CASSNSGWAEQYF.

At least ten counts were recorded for this clone. V and J are TRBV5-5 and TRBJ1-2; D might be TRBD1 (6 bases). The CDR3 is 13 residues long. The V and J ends lost 1 base and 8 bases respectively, with 12 bases between them. Germline assignment: CDR1 SGHKS and CDR2 YYEKEE (reference sequence). The CDR3 region has the DNA TGTGCCAGCAGCTTGTGGACAGAGGGGGGCTACACCTTC. This translates into CASSLWTEGGYTF.

This chain joins TRBV3-1 (or the pseudogene TRBV3-2) and TRBJ2-2; D call uncertain. The germline V and J ends were trimmed by 2 bases and 1 base, with 5 bases remaining between them. The CDR3 totals 14 residues. In germline, CDR1 is LGHDT, CDR2 YNNKEL (reference sequence). The CDR3 reads CASSQRENTGELFF. The CDR3 nucleotides are TGTGCCAGCAGCCAACGTGAGAACACCGGGGAGCTGTTTTTT.

V usage is TRBV3-1 (or the pseudogene TRBV3-2) and J usage is TRBJ1-6, with D unclear. Trimming removed 2 bases at V and 6 bases at J, with 5 bases between. Germline loops: CDR1 LGHDT, CDR2 YNNKEL (reference sequence). This CDR3 spans 13 amino acids. The CDR3 DNA is TGTGCCAGCAGCCAACGGTTTAATTCACCCCTCCACTTT. This codes for CASSQRFNSPLHF.

The J gene is TRBJ1-1, the V gene TRBV9; D is unclear. Trimming pared 0 bases from V and 1 base from J, leaving 4 bases between. The germline V gene has CDR1 SGDLS and CDR2 YYNGEE. The CDR3 is 13 amino acids. The DNA for the CDR3 is TGTGCCAGCAGCGTAGAACAGAACACTGAAGCTTTCTTT. Amino acids: CASSVEQNTEAFF.